One T cell receptor (beta chain) is described in this entry. Germline V lookup: CDR1 MNHEY, CDR2 SMNVEV (reference sequence). There are 14 residues in the CDR3. V dropped 4 bases and J dropped 11; count of bases not matched to a gene: 10. This specimen belongs to a study of control samples from healthy donors and cancer patients. Profiling relied on immunoSEQ multiplex PCR, and the TCRdb table lists in-frame clones only, not all of them. The table shows fewer than 90,000 clones, with 94% occurring only once. Source material: blood. The chain couples TRBV27 to TRBJ1-4; 7 positions match TRBD1. The origin of this receptor is a woman between 35 and 50 years old in good health. The CDR3, as DNA: TGTGCCAGCAGTTCACGACAGGGAAGGCGGAAACTGTTTTTT. Translating it yields CASSSRQGRRKLFF.